The entry below describes one T cell receptor (beta chain). The target of this receptor is not known. Per-nucleotide qualities are absent, and no much larger clonotype sits a single base away. These data come from a study of blood T cell repertoires in COVID-19 (dated by TCRdb to the early 2020s). For context, the study as a whole: Samples covering the acute and convalescent phases of COVID-19 were provided by collaborators in the United States, Italy and Spain. The prospective study material was composed of cDNA or gDNA derived from T cells, B-cell-depleted T cells, or PBMCs. Deeply sampled blood TCRbeta repertoires from subjects exposed to, actively infected with, or recovered from COVID-19 were included in the dataset. The repertoires were released in a freely available public database intended as a resource for research on the immune response to SARS-CoV-2. Samples were obtained from the ongoing ImmuneRACE study (first 160 participants) and from 1,254 subjects provided by 6 global collaborators. A de-identified subject ID, COVID-19 status, age in years and sex were almost always included in the sample metadata. Where HLA class I and class II types were available, the types were taken from metadata supplied by the sample provider, not from assay-based typing.

Overall study results and their limits: The quantity of clinical and demographic metadata differed by source and by participant and was supplied without curation.

The CDR1 and CDR2 encoded by the germline V gene are MNHEY and SVGAGI. The CDR3 covers 15 residues, taking in both the cysteine and the phenylalanine. Only CDR3 DNA is held: 45 bases, read in frame from base 1. Relative to germline, V is 6 bases shorter and J is 0 bases shorter, with 14 bases between their ends. TCRbeta CDR3 regions were amplified from genomic DNA by means of the immunoSEQ Assay, a bias-controlled multiplex PCR. Per the authors' processing: The number of nucleated cells in each sample was estimated from the amplification of reference gene primers within the assay. To quantify the absolute abundance of each unique TCRbeta CDR3 rearrangement, sequence reads were collapsed and filtered. For each sample, productive Simpson clonality was calculated as the square root of Simpson's diversity index across productive rearrangements. The clones in this table, taken by TCRdb from immuneACCESS, are in-frame only. Not every clone is retained; where verified, under half of the shortfall comes from an unresolved V gene, and the cause of the rest is unknown. V, J and clone size were drawn from that table, and D and trimming were deduced from the DNA. For this sample there are more than 90,000 clones; about 74% appear just once. The top ten constitute about 6.6% of the sample.

Each collaborating institution followed its own protocols to collect whole blood in K2EDTA tubes. For TCRbeta analysis, collaborators shipped samples as frozen whole blood, isolated PBMCs, or DNA extracted from either of those sample types. Sequences were obtained from peripheral blood. This clonotype originated in a man between 65 and 85 years old with acute or convalescent COVID-19. The rearrangement combines TRBV6-5 with TRBJ1-2, with no reliable assignment of the D segment. The DNA sequence is as follows: TGTGCCAGCAGGTTGAGCGATTTAGCTAACTATGGCTACACCTTC. This is translated as CASRLSDLANYGYTF.